The 9 T cell receptor beta chains below come from one sample, sequenced in a study of T cells in Graves' hyperthyroidism and ophthalmopathy (dated 2019 in TCRdb). Libraries were prepared through multiplex PCR. TCRdb shows the sequencer as Illumina HiSeq 2000. The TCR beta CDR3 regions were amplified from the RNA transcripts. The TCR CDR3 was subjected to a first round of RT-PCR using the HTBI primer set and the Qiagen OneStep RT-PCR kit. TCRdb ran its own pipeline on the public reads, namely fastp trimming at Q25 and MiXCR clone calling, and kept in-frame beta chains. Records with the same CDR3 protein are collapsed into one entry carrying the most frequent genes and DNA. The sample table contains roughly 400,000 distinct CDR3 sequences; only one count was recorded for less than 20% of them. In total, the top ten clones hold about 30% of the sample. The specimen was blood. The source of these receptors is a woman aged 18-29 years with Graves' hyperthyroidism that later progressed to Graves' ophthalmopathy.

The count of this clonotype is one. The rearrangement joins TRBV5-6 to TRBJ2-1, with D unresolved. V lost 7 bases and J 5 bases, leaving 13 bases between the germline ends. Germline V gene lookup returns CDR1 SGHDT and CDR2 YYEEEE. This CDR3 region has 13 residues. The CDR3 DNA is TGTGCCAGCGAGCCGGTCGGACACAATGAGCAGTTCTTC. Amino acids: CASEPVGHNEQFF.

A few counts support this clonotype. The chain links TRBV30 to TRBJ2-1; possible D gene TRBD1, 6 bases. Trimming took 4 bases from V and 10 from J, leaving 14 bases between them. CDR1 is GTSNPN, CDR2 SVGIG, per germline (reference sequence). This CDR3 region has 12 residues. The CDR3 bases are TGTGCCTGGACCGGCTCCGGGACAGAGCAGTTCTTC. Protein product: CAWTGSGTEQFF.

This clonotype was detected many times. As DNA, the CDR3 is TGTGCCAGCAGTCCCACAGGGGGAGGCAATCAGCCCCAGCATTTT. Its translation is CASSPTGGGNQPQHF. The chain links TRBV27 to TRBJ1-5; 8 bases fit TRBD1. This CDR3 is 15 amino acids long. Germline loops: CDR1 MNHEY, CDR2 SMNVEV (reference sequence). Trimming cost V 5 bases and J 2 bases; bases outside gene matches: 5.

This clonotype was recorded a few times. The chain links TRBV12-3 or TRBV12-4 to TRBJ2-7; D may be TRBD2 (5 bases). V lost 3 bases and J 4 bases, leaving 13 bases between the germline ends. The CDR3 spans 14 residues. The CDR3 sequence is CASSFRETGYEQYF. The CDR3 bases are TGTGCCAGCAGTTTTAGGGAGACGGGGTACGAGCAGTACTTC.

At least ten counts were recorded for this clonotype. This chain links TRBV28 with TRBJ2-7; D not certain. Germline CDR1 reads MDHEN; CDR2 reads SYDVKM. V shed 5 bases and J shed 1 base, with 15 bases lying between them. The CDR3 sequence is 15 residues long. This chain's CDR3 is CASSLGLGGSYEQYF. The CDR3 DNA is TGTGCCAGCAGTCTCGGTCTCGGTGGTTCCTACGAGCAGTACTTC. The entire variable domain, with the rest obtained from reference TRBV28 and TRBJ2-7, is as follows: DVKVTQSSRYLVKRTGEKVFLECVQDMDHENMFWYRQDPGLGLRLIYFSYDVKMKEKGDIPEGYSVSREKKERFSLILESASTNQTSMYLCASSLGLGGSYEQYFGPGTRLTVT.

This clonotype was counted at least ten times. The V and J genes are TRBV7-9 and TRBJ2-3; D not resolved. CDR3 length: 14 amino acids. Per germline, CDR1 SEHNR and CDR2 FQNEAQ (reference sequence). The V and J ends lost 1 base and 14 bases respectively, with 19 bases between them. Here the CDR3 DNA reads TGTGCCAGCAGCTTAGAACGTACCCGAGGAGCAGGGTATTTT. Its protein product is CASSLERTRGAGYF.

This clonotype appeared many times. This chain joins TRBV28 and TRBJ2-3; D may be TRBD1 (6 bases). The CDR3 spans 13 residues. Per the germline V gene, CDR1 is MDHEN and CDR2 is SYDVKM. Trimming removed 5 bases at V and 6 bases at J, with 12 bases between. This chain's CDR3 is CASSPYRADTQYF. CDR3 nucleotides: TGTGCCAGCAGTCCCTACAGGGCGGATACGCAGTATTTT.

This clonotype was counted once. A much larger clone is a single base away; this may be a read error. The chain couples TRBV28 to TRBJ2-5; D gene unclear. Germline CDR1 reads MDHEN; CDR2 reads SYDVKM. This CDR3 spans 13 amino acids. Trimming took off 6 bases at V and 3 bases at J, with 11 bases between the two ends. The CDR3 DNA reads as TGTGCCAGCAGCCATGCCTGGGAAGAGACCCAGTACTTC. Translation gives CASSHAWEETQYF.

This clonotype appeared many times. In nucleotides, the CDR3 is TGTGCCAGCTCACATGGTATCCCCGGGACAGCCAACATTCAGTACTTC. Its translation is CASSHGIPGTANIQYF. The J gene is TRBJ2-4, the V gene TRBV18, with 7 bases identical to TRBD1. V gave up 4 bases and J gave up 7 bases; unmatched junction bases: 13. CDR3 size: 16 residues. CDR1 and CDR2 (germline): KGHSH, LQKENI.